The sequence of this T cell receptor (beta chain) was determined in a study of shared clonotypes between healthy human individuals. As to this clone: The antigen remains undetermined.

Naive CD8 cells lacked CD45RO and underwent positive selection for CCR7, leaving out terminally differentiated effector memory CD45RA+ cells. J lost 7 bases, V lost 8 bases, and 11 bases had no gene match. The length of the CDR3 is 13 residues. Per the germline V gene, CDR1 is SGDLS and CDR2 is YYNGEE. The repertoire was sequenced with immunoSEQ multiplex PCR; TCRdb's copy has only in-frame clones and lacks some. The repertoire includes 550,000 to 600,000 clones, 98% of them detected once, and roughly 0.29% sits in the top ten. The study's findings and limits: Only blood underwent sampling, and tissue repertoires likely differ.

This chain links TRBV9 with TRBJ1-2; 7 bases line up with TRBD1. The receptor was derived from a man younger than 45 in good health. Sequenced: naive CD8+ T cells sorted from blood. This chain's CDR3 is CASTIRDSGGYTF. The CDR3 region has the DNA TGTGCCAGTACCATCCGGGACAGCGGTGGCTACACCTTC.